The 16 T cell receptor beta chains below all came from one sample that was sequenced in a study of blood T cell repertoires in COVID-19. The method was immunoSEQ multiplex PCR; TCRdb's version includes in-frame clones alone and lacks a portion of them. This table holds under 100,000 clones, about 92% found once. Sequences were obtained from peripheral blood. The source of these receptors is a woman aged 55-69 years with active COVID-19.

V and J are TRBV10-3 and TRBJ1-4; D call uncertain. The CDR3 sequence is 16 residues long. With 2 bases removed from V and 7 bases from J, the gap between germline ends came to 17 bases. Germline V gene sequence: CDR1 ENHRY, CDR2 SYGVKD. Here the CDR3 reads CAISENPRSAIEKLFF. CDR3 bases: TGTGCCATCAGTGAGAATCCGCGGTCCGCGATTGAAAAACTGTTTTTT.

V is TRBV28 and J is TRBJ1-1; 9 bases agree with TRBD1. V gave up 5 bases and J gave up 6 bases; unmatched junction bases: 16. Looked up from germline, CDR1 is MDHEN and CDR2 is SYDVKM. The CDR3 loop spans 17 amino acids. CDR3 sequence reads: CASSLNTLTGTGPEAFF. The CDR3 coding sequence is TGTGCCAGCAGTCTAAATACGCTTACGGGGACAGGGCCTGAAGCTTTCTTT.

This clone was counted between two and nine times. V gene TRBV2 combines with J gene TRBJ2-1, with 7 positions matching TRBD2. The germline V gene encodes CDR1 SNHLY and CDR2 FYNNEI. Trimming at V came to 7 bases and at J to 9 bases, leaving 21 bases not matched to a gene. There are 17 residues in the CDR3. The CDR3 loop is CASTLKPHGTGGGEQFF. In nucleotides, the CDR3 is TGTGCCAGCACCTTAAAACCCCACGGGACTGGGGGGGGTGAGCAGTTCTTC.

The chain combines TRBV28 with TRBJ1-1; D is ambiguous. This CDR3 is 11 amino acids long. V gave up 4 bases and J gave up 8 bases, with 8 bases separating them. Looked up from germline, CDR1 is MDHEN and CDR2 is SYDVKM. CDR3 sequence reads: CASSWNREAFF. CDR3 nucleotides: TGTGCCAGCAGTTGGAACAGAGAAGCTTTCTTT. The full variable domain, rest sourced from reference TRBV28 and TRBJ1-1, is DVKVTQSSRYLVKRTGEKVFLECVQDMDHENMFWYRQDPGLGLRLIYFSYDVKMKEKGDIPEGYSVSREKKERFSLILESASTNQTSMYLCASSWNREAFFGQGTRLTVV.

The genes are TRBV5-1 and TRBJ2-7, with a tentative D call TRBD1 (5 bases). Trimming took off 6 bases at V and 4 bases at J, with 8 bases between the two ends. Germline loops: CDR1 SGHRS, CDR2 YFSETQ. This CDR3 is built from 11 residues. This CDR3 reads CASKGEYEQYF. The CDR3 nucleotides read TGCGCCAGCAAAGGGGAATACGAGCAGTACTTC.

This chain uses TRBV7-9 with TRBJ1-2, with D hard to call. The CDR3 loop spans 13 amino acids. Per germline, CDR1 SEHNR and CDR2 FQNEAQ (reference sequence). The germline V and J ends were trimmed by 4 bases and 8 bases, with 14 bases remaining between them. As DNA, the CDR3 is TGTGCCAGCAGCTCCCCGCGACTCCTCGGCTACACCTTC. The encoded protein is CASSSPRLLGYTF.

The chain is built from TRBV7-8 and TRBJ2-7; 7 bases agree with TRBD1. V was pared by 4 bases and J by 0 bases, with 6 bases of the junction left unmatched. This CDR3 spans 15 amino acids. In germline, CDR1 is SGHVS, CDR2 FQNEAQ. CDR3 loop: CASSCTGASSYEQYF. The CDR3 nucleotides read TGTGCCAGCAGCTGCACAGGGGCGAGCTCCTACGAGCAGTACTTC.

The gene calls are TRBV3-1 (or the pseudogene TRBV3-2) and TRBJ2-3, with TRBD2 matching 11 bases. V dropped 1 base and J dropped 2; count of bases not matched to a gene: 11. This CDR3 has 19 residues. Germline CDR1 is LGHDT and CDR2 is YNNKEL (reference sequence). The CDR3 DNA sequence: TGTGCCAGCAGCCAAGCGGGACTAGCGGCTAATGGTCCCACAGATACGCAGTATTTT. Amino acids: CASSQAGLAANGPTDTQYF.

A word on this clone: A junction end diverges from the germline sequence, so it may reflect a read error. The chain employs TRBV5-4 and TRBJ2-1, with 7 positions matching TRBD1. The CDR3 covers 15 residues. CDR1 is SGHNT and CDR2 is YYREEE in the germline V gene (reference sequence). The CDR3: CASSHGTVAYNEQFF. The CDR3 nucleotides read TGTGCCAGCAGCCATGGGACAGTGGCCTATAATGAGCAGTTCTTC.

J is TRBJ2-3 and V is TRBV12-3 or TRBV12-4; tentative D call: TRBD1 (5 bases). Trimming took off 7 bases at V and 11 bases at J, with 13 bases between the two ends. This CDR3 region has 11 residues. DNA for the CDR3: TGTGCCAGCAATTCACAGGTGGGGCAGTATTTT. This gives the protein CASNSQVGQYF.

The rearrangement joins TRBV9 to TRBJ2-2; 9 bases agree with TRBD1. Germline lookup yields CDR1 SGDLS and CDR2 YYNGEE. CDR3 length: 16 amino acids. The J segment lost 5 bases and the V segment lost 4 bases, leaving 9 bases of the junction unmatched. CDR3 region: CASSKRTGVGTGELFF. In DNA, the CDR3 is TGTGCCAGCAGCAAGCGGACAGGGGTGGGAACCGGGGAGCTGTTTTTT.

V is TRBV5-1 and J is TRBJ2-6; D not resolved. Between the trimmed V and J ends, which lost 1 base and 0 bases, there was a span of 11 bases. The CDR3 covers 17 residues. In germline, CDR1 is SGHRS, CDR2 YFSETQ. This chain's CDR3 is CASSLSVVSSGANVLTF. The CDR3 DNA sequence: TGCGCCAGCAGCTTGTCTGTCGTGAGCTCTGGGGCCAACGTCCTGACTTTC.

The chain combines TRBV6-5 with TRBJ1-3; TRBD1 agrees at 7 bases. The junction had 10 bases not matched to a gene; V was cut back by 8 bases and J by 6 bases. Per the germline V gene, CDR1 is MNHEY and CDR2 is SVGAGI. The CDR3 contains 14 residues. CDR3 in amino acids: CASQIPGQLNTIYF. For the CDR3, the DNA is TGTGCCAGCCAAATCCCGGGACAGCTAAACACCATATATTTT.

The chain has TRBV2 and TRBJ2-6, with D perhaps matching TRBD2 (5 bases). The germline V and J ends were trimmed by 6 bases and 5 bases, with 5 bases remaining between them. The germline gives CDR1 SNHLY, CDR2 FYNNEI. This CDR3 is 12 amino acids long. This chain's CDR3 is CASSGRANVLTF. DNA for the CDR3: TGTGCCAGCAGCGGGAGGGCCAACGTCCTGACTTTC.

This chain connects TRBV9 to TRBJ2-7, with D possibly being TRBD2 (6 bases). This CDR3 is built from 16 residues. Germline assignment: CDR1 SGDLS and CDR2 YYNGEE. V was trimmed by 1 base and J by 6 bases, leaving 20 bases between them. The CDR3 loop reads CASSVLGGSGRAEQYF. CDR3 DNA sequence: TGTGCCAGCAGCGTACTGGGGGGAAGCGGCAGGGCCGAGCAGTACTTC.

The gene calls are TRBV24-1 and TRBJ2-7, with TRBD1 matching 12 bases. The CDR3 is 15 residues long. Germline V gene sequence: CDR1 KGHDR, CDR2 SFDVKD. Trimming removed 4 bases from V and 4 bases from J; junction bases left unmatched: 4. CDR3 amino acids: CATSESGQGAYEQYF. Written as DNA, the CDR3 is TGTGCCACCAGTGAATCGGGACAGGGGGCGTACGAGCAGTACTTC.